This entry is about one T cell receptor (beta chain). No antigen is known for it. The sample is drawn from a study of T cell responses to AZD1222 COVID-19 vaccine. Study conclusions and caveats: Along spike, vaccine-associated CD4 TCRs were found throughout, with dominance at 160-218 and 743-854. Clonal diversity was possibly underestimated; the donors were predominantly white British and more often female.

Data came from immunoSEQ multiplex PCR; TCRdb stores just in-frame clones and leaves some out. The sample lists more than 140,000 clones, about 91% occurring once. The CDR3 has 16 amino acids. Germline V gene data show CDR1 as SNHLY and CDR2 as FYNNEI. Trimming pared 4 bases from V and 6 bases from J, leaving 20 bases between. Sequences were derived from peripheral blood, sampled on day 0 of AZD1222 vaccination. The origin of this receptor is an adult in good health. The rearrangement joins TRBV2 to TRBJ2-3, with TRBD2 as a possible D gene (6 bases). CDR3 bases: TGTGCCAGCAGTGGAAGGGAGGTGTCGGATCGGGATACGCAGTATTTT. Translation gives CASSGREVSDRDTQYF. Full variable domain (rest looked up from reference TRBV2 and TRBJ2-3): EPEVTQTPSHQVTQMGQEVILRCVPISNHLYFYWYRQILGQKVEFLVSFYNNEISEKSEIFDDQFSVERPDGSNFTLKIRSTKLEDSAMYFCASSGREVSDRDTQYFGPGTRLTVL.